The 9 T cell receptor beta chains reported below all come from one sample, sequenced in a study of T cells after somatic rescue of genetic block. Generated by immunoSEQ multiplex PCR, the TCRdb table keeps only in-frame clones and is missing some. The repertoire holds approximately 14,000 clones, around three quarters seen once, with 13% to 15% in the top ten. Input material: peripheral blood mononuclear cells (PBMCs). The receptors stem from a boy aged 10-17 years.

For the CDR3, the DNA is TGTGCCAGCAGCTTAGATCGGTCAGCCGAGCAGTACTTC. Residues: CASSLDRSAEQYF. This rearrangement joins TRBV11-2 to TRBJ2-7; D ambiguous. The V and J ends lost 0 bases and 6 bases respectively, with 9 bases between them. Germline lookup yields CDR1 SGHAT and CDR2 FQNNGV. This CDR3 has 13 residues.

The chain links TRBV28 to TRBJ2-7, with 9 bases matching TRBD2. With V trimmed by 8 bases and J by 2 bases, 10 bases remained unmatched. The CDR3 contains 15 residues. Germline assignment: CDR1 MDHEN and CDR2 SYDVKM. The CDR3 region is CASSETSGLPYEQYF. CDR3 coding DNA: TGTGCCAGCTCCGAAACTAGCGGGCTACCCTACGAGCAGTACTTC.

The sample holds a few counts of this clone. The chain joins TRBV19 to TRBJ2-2, with D tentatively TRBD1 or TRBD2 (5 bases each). V was trimmed by 3 bases and J by 6 bases, leaving 20 bases between them. Germline V gives CDR1 LNHDA, CDR2 SQIVND (reference sequence). CDR3 length equals 17 residues. The CDR3 protein is CASSIFPGTRTAGELFF. DNA of the CDR3: TGTGCCAGTAGTATTTTTCCCGGGACCCGAACCGCCGGGGAGCTGTTTTTT.

This sequence joins TRBV5-8 and TRBJ2-1, with 7 bases lining up with TRBD1. The CDR3 has 14 residues. Per germline, CDR1 SGHTS and CDR2 YDEGEE. Trimming removed 3 bases from V and 4 bases from J; junction bases left unmatched: 4. CDR3 in DNA: TGTGCCAGCAGCTCAAAGACAGGGTACAATGAGCAGTTCTTC. Protein sequence: CASSSKTGYNEQFF.

The V gene is TRBV6-6, the J gene TRBJ2-7; the D gene is possibly TRBD2 (6 bases). The germline V and J ends were trimmed by 2 bases and 5 bases, with 13 bases remaining between them. The germline V gene has CDR1 MNHNY and CDR2 SVGAGI (reference sequence). The length of the CDR3 is 14 residues. CDR3 sequence: CASSYGGMLNEQYF. Written as DNA, the CDR3 is TGTGCCAGCAGTTACGGGGGGATGTTAAACGAGCAGTACTTC.

This sequence joins TRBV19 and TRBJ2-7, with 10 positions matching TRBD2. There are 15 residues in the CDR3. Germline assignment: CDR1 LNHDA and CDR2 SQIVND (reference sequence). V dropped 10 bases and J dropped 5; count of bases not matched to a gene: 14. The CDR3 reads CATEDILAGAHEQYF. The CDR3 nucleotides read TGTGCCACCGAGGACATTCTAGCGGGAGCCCACGAGCAGTACTTC.

This clone was detected a few times. The J gene is TRBJ2-2, the V gene TRBV10-3; 10 nucleotides align to TRBD1. Per the germline V gene, CDR1 is ENHRY and CDR2 is SYGVKD. V was clipped by 6 bases and J by 7 bases; unmatched bases: 17. This CDR3 is 18 amino acids long. The DNA of the CDR3 is TGTGCCATCAGCCCATACATCAGGACAGGGGGAAGAGGCGGGGAGCTGTTTTTT. Translating gives CAISPYIRTGGRGGELFF.

The V and J genes are TRBV7-9 and TRBJ2-3, with 7 bases matching TRBD2. Germline V CDR1 and CDR2: SEHNR, FQNEAQ (reference sequence). The CDR3 runs 14 residues. V gave up 5 bases and J gave up 4 bases; unmatched junction bases: 6. CDR3 in amino acids: CASSPRAGADTQYF. CDR3 sequence (DNA): TGTGCCAGCAGCCCCCGGGCGGGAGCAGATACGCAGTATTTT.

The chain is built from TRBV5-4 and TRBJ2-5, with 7 nucleotides matching TRBD2. The CDR3 has 15 residues. CDR1 is SGHNT, CDR2 YYREEE, per germline (reference sequence). J was trimmed by 6 bases and V by 0 bases; bases with no gene match: 8. The CDR3 sequence is CASSLGAGVVKTQYF. For the CDR3, the DNA is TGTGCCAGCAGCTTGGGGGCGGGGGTGGTAAAGACCCAGTACTTC.